This T cell receptor (beta chain) was sequenced for a study of blood T cell repertoires in COVID-19 (dated by TCRdb to about 2020). About the full investigation: The collaborator samples originated in the United States, Italy and Spain and spanned the acute and convalescent phases of COVID-19. The material from the prospective study consisted of cDNA or gDNA derived from T cells, B-cell-depleted T cells, or PBMCs. Subjects who had been exposed to COVID-19, were actively infected with it, or had recovered from it provided the deeply sampled blood TCRbeta repertoires that made up the dataset. The repertoires were released in a freely available public database meant as a resource for research on the immune response to SARS-CoV-2. The samples were drawn from the first 160 participants of the ongoing ImmuneRACE study and from over 950 subjects provided by 6 global collaborators. Sample metadata almost always included a de-identified subject ID, COVID-19 status, age in years and sex. Where available, HLA class I and class II types were taken from metadata supplied by the sample provider and were not determined by assay-based typing. General conclusions and limits of the study: Clinical and demographic metadata were provided uncurated, with the amount varying by source and participant.

TCRbeta CDR3 regions were amplified from genomic DNA by means of the immunoSEQ Assay, a bias-controlled multiplex PCR. As for the authors' bioinformatics: Within the assay, amplification of reference gene primers was used to estimate how many nucleated cells each sample contained. To quantify the absolute abundance of each unique TCRbeta CDR3 rearrangement, sequence reads were collapsed and filtered. Productive Simpson clonality was computed per sample as the square root of Simpson's diversity index over productive rearrangements. This is the immuneACCESS table as TCRdb keeps it, with only in-frame sequences that have V and J called. A part of the clones is gone; compared with another copy, unresolved V genes explain less than half, and the rest is unexplained. Clone size and the V and J calls come from that table; the DNA yielded D and trimming. A total of some 340,000 clones appear in this sample, around 84% of them only once. The leading ten clones occupy roughly 3.6% of the sample.

The collaborating institutions used their own protocols to collect whole blood in K2EDTA tubes. For TCRbeta analysis, collaborator samples were shipped as frozen whole blood, as isolated PBMCs, or as DNA extracted from either sample type. As for this clone: Its antigen is still unknown. Base qualities are missing; no much larger clone stands one base away.

V lost 5 bases and J lost 5 bases; the stretch between them is 19 bases long. For CDR1 and CDR2, the germline V gene lists SGHRS and YFSETQ. Taken from cysteine to phenylalanine, the CDR3 has 15 residues. Only the CDR3 portion is preserved as DNA: 45 bases, with reading frame beginning at the first base. The sequencing sample was made of peripheral blood. The source of this sequence is a woman under 30 with acute or convalescent COVID-19. Recombination joined TRBV5-1 with TRBJ1-1; no D gene can be assigned with confidence. The DNA is TGCGCCAGCAGTAGTGGAAGGGAGGGAAGAACTGAAGCTTTCTTT. It specifies CASSSGREGRTEAFF.